The TCR beta chain described here comes from a study of cytotoxic CD8 clonotypes in ibrutinib-treated CLL. Across the whole study: Within the patient group, 11 were relapsed/refractory and over 14 treatment-naive, and about 18 were IGHV unmutated. Approximately 25 partial and 2 complete responses; at median roughly 6 years, approximately 14 remitted, approximately 12 progressed.

Overall study results and limits: Private clonotypes, not public ones, expanded at ibrutinib response. Upon ibrutinib response clonality rose, and upon progression it fell back toward baseline.

Data came from immunoSEQ multiplex PCR; TCRdb stores just in-frame clones and leaves some out. The sample holds about 300,000 clones, 60% to 80% seen once. On this clone itself: Its antigen is as yet unknown.

The CDR3 runs 12 residues. From germline, CDR1 is SGHNT and CDR2 YENEEA. The germline V and J ends were trimmed by 3 bases and 5 bases, with 8 bases remaining between them. The chain joins TRBV11-3 to TRBJ2-7, with D perhaps matching TRBD1 (6 bases). The sequencing used PBMCs, collected at disease progression, from a patient treated with ibrutinib. The receptor was isolated from a human donor with chronic lymphocytic leukemia. CDR3 bases: TGTGCCAGCAGCTTGGGGGACAACGAGCAGTACTTC. Translation: CASSLGDNEQYF.